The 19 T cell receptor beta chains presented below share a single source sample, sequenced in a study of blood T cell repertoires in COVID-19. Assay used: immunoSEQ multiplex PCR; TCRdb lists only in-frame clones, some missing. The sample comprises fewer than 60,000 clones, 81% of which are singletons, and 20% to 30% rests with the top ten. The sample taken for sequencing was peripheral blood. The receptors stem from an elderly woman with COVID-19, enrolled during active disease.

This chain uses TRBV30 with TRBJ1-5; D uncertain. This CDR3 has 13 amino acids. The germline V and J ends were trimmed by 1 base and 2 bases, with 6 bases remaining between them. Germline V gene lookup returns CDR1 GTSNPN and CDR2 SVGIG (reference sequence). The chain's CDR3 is CAWSGSGNQPQHF. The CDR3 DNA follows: TGTGCCTGGAGTGGGTCGGGCAATCAGCCCCAGCATTTT.

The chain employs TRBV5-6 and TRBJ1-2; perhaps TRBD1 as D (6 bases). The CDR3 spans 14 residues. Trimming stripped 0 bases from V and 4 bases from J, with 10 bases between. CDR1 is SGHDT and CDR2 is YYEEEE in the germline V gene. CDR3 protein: CASSLAWGPYGYTF. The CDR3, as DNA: TGTGCCAGCAGCTTGGCCTGGGGGCCCTATGGCTACACCTTC.

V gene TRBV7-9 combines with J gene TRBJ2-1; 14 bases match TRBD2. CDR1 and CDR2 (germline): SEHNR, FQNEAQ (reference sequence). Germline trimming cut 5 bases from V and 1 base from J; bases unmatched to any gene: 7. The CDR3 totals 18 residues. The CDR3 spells CASSLGLAGGISYNEQFF. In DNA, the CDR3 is TGTGCCAGCAGCCTCGGACTAGCGGGAGGTATTTCCTACAATGAGCAGTTCTTC.

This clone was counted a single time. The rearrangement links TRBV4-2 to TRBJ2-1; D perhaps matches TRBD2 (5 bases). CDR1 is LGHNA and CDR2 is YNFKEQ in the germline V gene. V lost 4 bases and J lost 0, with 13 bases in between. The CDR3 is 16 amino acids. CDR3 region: CASSPTLRVSYNEQFF. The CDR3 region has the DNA TGTGCCAGCAGCCCGACTCTGAGGGTCTCCTACAATGAGCAGTTCTTC.

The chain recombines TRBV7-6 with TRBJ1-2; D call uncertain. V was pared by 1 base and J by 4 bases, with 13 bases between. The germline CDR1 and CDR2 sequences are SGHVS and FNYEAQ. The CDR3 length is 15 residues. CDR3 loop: CASSLGGPELYGYTF. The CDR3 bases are TGTGCCAGCAGCTTAGGAGGCCCGGAACTCTATGGCTACACCTTC.

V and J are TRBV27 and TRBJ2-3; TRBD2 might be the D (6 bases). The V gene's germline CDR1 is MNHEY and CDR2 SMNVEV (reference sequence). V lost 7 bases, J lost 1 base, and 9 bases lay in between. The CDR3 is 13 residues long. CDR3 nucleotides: TGTGCCAGCATAGAGCGGGGCACAGATACGCAGTATTTT. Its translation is CASIERGTDTQYF.

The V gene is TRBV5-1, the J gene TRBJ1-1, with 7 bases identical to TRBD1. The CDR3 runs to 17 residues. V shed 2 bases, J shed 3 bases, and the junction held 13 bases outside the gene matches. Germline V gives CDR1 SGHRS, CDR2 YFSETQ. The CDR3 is CASSFSGTALIDTEAFF. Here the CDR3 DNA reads TGCGCCAGCAGCTTTTCCGGGACAGCCCTTATAGACACTGAAGCTTTCTTT.

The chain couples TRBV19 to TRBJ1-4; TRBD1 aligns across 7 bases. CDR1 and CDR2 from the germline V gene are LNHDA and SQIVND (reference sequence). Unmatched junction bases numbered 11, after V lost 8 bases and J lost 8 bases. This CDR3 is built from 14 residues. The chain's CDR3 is CASARQGEREKLFF. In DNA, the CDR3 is TGTGCCAGTGCCAGACAGGGAGAAAGAGAAAAACTGTTTTTT.

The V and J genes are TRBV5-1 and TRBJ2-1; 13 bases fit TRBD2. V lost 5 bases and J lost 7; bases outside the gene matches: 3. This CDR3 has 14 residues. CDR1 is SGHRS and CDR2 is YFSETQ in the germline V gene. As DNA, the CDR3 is TGCGCCAGCAGGGCGACTAGCGGGAGGAATGAGCAGTTCTTC. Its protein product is CASRATSGRNEQFF.

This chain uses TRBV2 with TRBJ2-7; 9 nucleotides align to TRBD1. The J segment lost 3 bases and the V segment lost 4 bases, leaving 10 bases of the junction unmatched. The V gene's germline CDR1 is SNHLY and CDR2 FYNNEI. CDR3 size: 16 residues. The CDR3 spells CASSVPRPDRGYEQYF. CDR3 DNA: TGTGCCAGCAGTGTACCCCGACCGGACAGGGGCTACGAGCAGTACTTC.

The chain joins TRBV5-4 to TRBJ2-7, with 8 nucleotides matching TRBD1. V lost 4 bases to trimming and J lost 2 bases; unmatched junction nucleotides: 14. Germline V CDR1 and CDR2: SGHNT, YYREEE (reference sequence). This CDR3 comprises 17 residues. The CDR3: CASSLPRPGTGTYEQYF. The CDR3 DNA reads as TGTGCCAGCAGCCTACCACGCCCCGGGACAGGAACCTACGAGCAGTACTTC. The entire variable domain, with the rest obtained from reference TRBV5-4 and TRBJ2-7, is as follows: ETGVTQSPTHLIKTRGQQVTLRCSSQSGHNTVSWYQQALGQGPQFIFQYYREEENGRGNFPPRFSGLQFPNYSSELNVNALELDDSALYLCASSLPRPGTGTYEQYFGPGTRLTVT.

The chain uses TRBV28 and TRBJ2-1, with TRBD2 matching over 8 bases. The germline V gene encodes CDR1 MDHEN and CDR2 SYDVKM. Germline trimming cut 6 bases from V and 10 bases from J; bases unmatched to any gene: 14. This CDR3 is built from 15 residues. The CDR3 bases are TGTGCCAGCAGGCCTCAAGTCGCGGGAGGTGGGGAGCAGTTCTTC. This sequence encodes CASRPQVAGGGEQFF.

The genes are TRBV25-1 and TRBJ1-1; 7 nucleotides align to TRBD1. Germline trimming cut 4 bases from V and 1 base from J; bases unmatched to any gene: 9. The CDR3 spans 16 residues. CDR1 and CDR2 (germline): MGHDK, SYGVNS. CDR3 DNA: TGTGCCAGCAGTGCTAACAGGGGAAAGAAGAACACTGAAGCTTTCTTT. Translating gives CASSANRGKKNTEAFF.

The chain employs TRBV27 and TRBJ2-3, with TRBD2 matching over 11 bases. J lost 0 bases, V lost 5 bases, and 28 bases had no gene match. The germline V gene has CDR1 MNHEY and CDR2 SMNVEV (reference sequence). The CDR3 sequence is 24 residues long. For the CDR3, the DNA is TGTGCCAGCAGTAAAATTATCAGGGGGACTAGCGGTTTTGGGAGGGCCAGTAGCACAGATACGCAGTATTTT. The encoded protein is CASSKIIRGTSGFGRASSTDTQYF.

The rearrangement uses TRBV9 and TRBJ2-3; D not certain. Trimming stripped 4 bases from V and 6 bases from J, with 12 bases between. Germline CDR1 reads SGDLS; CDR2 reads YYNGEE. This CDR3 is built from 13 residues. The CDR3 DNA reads TGTGCCAGCAGCCCCCAGAACATGGATACGCAGTATTTT. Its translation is CASSPQNMDTQYF.

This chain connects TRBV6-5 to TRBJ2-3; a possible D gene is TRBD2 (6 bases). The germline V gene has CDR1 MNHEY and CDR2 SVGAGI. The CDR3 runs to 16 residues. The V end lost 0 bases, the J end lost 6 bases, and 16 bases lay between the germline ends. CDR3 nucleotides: TGTGCCAGCAGTTACTCGAGGAGGGGACCCACGGATACGCAGTATTTT. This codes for CASSYSRRGPTDTQYF.

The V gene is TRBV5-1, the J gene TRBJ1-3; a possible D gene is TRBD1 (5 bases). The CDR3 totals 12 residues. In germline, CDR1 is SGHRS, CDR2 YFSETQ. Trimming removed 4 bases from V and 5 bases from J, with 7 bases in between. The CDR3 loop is CASSPDRNTIYF. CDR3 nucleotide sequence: TGCGCCAGCAGCCCGGACAGAAACACCATATATTTT.

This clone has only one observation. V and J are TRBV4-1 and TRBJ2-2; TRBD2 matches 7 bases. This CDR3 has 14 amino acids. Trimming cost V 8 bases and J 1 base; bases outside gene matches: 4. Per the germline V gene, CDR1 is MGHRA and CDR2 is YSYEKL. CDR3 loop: CASLASGNTGELFF. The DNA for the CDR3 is TGCGCCAGCTTAGCTAGCGGGAACACCGGGGAGCTGTTTTTT.

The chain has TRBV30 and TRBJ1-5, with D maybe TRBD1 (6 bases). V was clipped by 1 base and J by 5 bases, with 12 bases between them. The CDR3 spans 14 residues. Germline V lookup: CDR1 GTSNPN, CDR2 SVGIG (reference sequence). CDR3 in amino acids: CAWSDRAFDQPQHF. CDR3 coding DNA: TGTGCCTGGAGTGACAGGGCCTTCGATCAGCCCCAGCATTTT.